The 5 T cell receptor beta chains reported below all come from one sample, sequenced in a study of blood T cell repertoires in COVID-19. Generated by immunoSEQ multiplex PCR, the TCRdb table keeps only in-frame clones and is missing some. The sample comprises approximately 85,000 clones, 89% of which are singletons, and roughly 2.3% rests with the top ten. Material: peripheral blood. The receptor source for this set is a man aged 45 to 65 with acute or convalescent COVID-19.

CDR3 nucleotide sequence: TGTGCCACCAGTCGGACAGGGATAGAGACCCAGTACTTC. Its translation is CATSRTGIETQYF. The chain combines TRBV24-1 with TRBJ2-5; TRBD1 aligns across 8 bases. Germline CDR1 and CDR2: KGHDR and SFDVKD. V shed 6 bases and J 4 bases; nucleotides not matched to a gene: 3. The CDR3 is made up of 13 amino acids.

On this clone itself: Germline is not matched at one junction end, which may reflect a read error. The genes are TRBV3-1 (or the pseudogene TRBV3-2) and TRBJ2-1; D ambiguous. Looked up from germline, CDR1 is LGHDT and CDR2 is YNNKEL (reference sequence). This CDR3 region has 15 residues. As DNA, the CDR3 is TGTGCCAGCAGCCGACTCGCCGCCTCCTACAATGGGCAGTTCTTC. The encoded protein is CASSRLAASYNGQFF.

The chain carries TRBV2 and TRBJ2-1; 11 bases map to TRBD2. V shed 10 bases and J 1 base; nucleotides not matched to a gene: 6. The germline V gene has CDR1 SNHLY and CDR2 FYNNEI. The CDR3 consists of 15 residues. In nucleotides, the CDR3 is TGTGCCACCATACTAGCGGGAGATTCCTACAATGAGCAGTTCTTC. Amino acids: CATILAGDSYNEQFF.

The chain employs TRBV5-1 and TRBJ2-5; D possibly matches TRBD1 or TRBD2 (6 bases each). The CDR3 sequence is 14 residues long. Trimming took off 4 bases at V and 3 bases at J, with 13 bases between the two ends. The V gene's germline CDR1 is SGHRS and CDR2 YFSETQ. The CDR3 spells CASSLGGGEETQYF. CDR3 bases: TGCGCCAGCAGCCTGGGGGGCGGAGAAGAGACCCAGTACTTC.

This clone came up a few times. This chain uses TRBV29-1 with TRBJ2-1; 8 bases line up with TRBD2. Germline loops: CDR1 SQVTM, CDR2 ANQGSEA. The CDR3 contains 13 residues. Losses at the gene ends were 4 bases for V and 6 bases for J; bases not matched to a gene: 5. The DNA for the CDR3 is TGCAGCGTTGTGGGGACTAGGGGCAATGAGCAGTTCTTC. Protein sequence: CSVVGTRGNEQFF.